The sequence of this T cell receptor (beta chain) was determined in a study of shared clonotypes between healthy human individuals. Note on this clone: Its antigen is unidentified.

The test was conducted at deep level. TCRdb's copy holds only in-frame clones and misses some; the assay was immunoSEQ multiplex PCR. The sample lists about 2.3 million clones, 80% to 95% occurring once. The investigators split CD4+ cells into a CD45RA+ naive subset and a CD45RA-negative memory subset. Overall study results and limits: Clonotypes that were shared across a handful of donors made up around 5% of naive CD4 clonotypes. The rarefaction results pointed to incomplete sorted-subset sequencing despite large depth.

Sample: naive CD4+ T cells from PBMCs. Subset denoted: CD45RA+ positively selected. The receptor's source is a man aged 18 to 35 in good health. Some clones in this sample may be carry-over from other donors' samples.

The DNA for the CDR3 is TGTGCCGGAGGGGCAGGGCAGAACACTGAAGCTTTCTTT. Its translation is CAGGAGQNTEAFF. V gene TRBV7-9 combines with J gene TRBJ1-1; TRBD1 might be the D (5 bases). The V and J ends lost 11 bases and 1 base respectively, with 14 bases between them. The CDR3 totals 13 residues. Germline assignment: CDR1 SEHNR and CDR2 FQNEAQ (reference sequence). Drawing the rest from reference TRBV7-9 and TRBJ1-1, the complete variable domain is DTGVSQNPRHKITKRGQNVTFRCDPISEHNRLYWYRQTLGQGPEFLTYFQNEAQLEKSRLLSDRFSAERPKGSFSTLEIQRTEQGDSAMYLCAGGAGQNTEAFFGQGTRLTVV.